Listed below are T cell receptor beta chains from one sample, sequenced in a study of identical twins. TCRdb reprocessed the 5' RACE reads with MiXCR, giving one entry per CDR3 protein. The profile shows under 900,000 distinct CDR3 sequences, 9% to 15% of them singletons. These same records also appear under a second study, on yellow fever vaccine responses in identical twins.

Sequenced input: PBMCs. These receptor sequences come from a woman under 30 in good health. The CDR3 runs from the conserved cysteine through the conserved F or W. D genes are given only for firm matches. Clone size is stated in some rows and not others, as once, few, many or a class when expanded.

j_call,d_call,clone_size,v_call,cdr3_nt,cdr3_aa
TRBJ1-3,TRBD1,-,TRBV4-1,TGCGCCAGCAGCCAAGACAGGACAGGTTACTCTGGAAACACCATATATTTT,CASSQDRTGYSGNTIYF
TRBJ2-1,TRBD2,-,TRBV6-1,TGTGCCAGCACATGGCTAGCGGGAAATTACGAGCAGTTCTTC,CASTWLAGNYEQFF
TRBJ1-5,-,-,TRBV19,TGTGCCAGTCGGGATTTTCGCAATCAGCCCCAGCATTTT,CASRDFRNQPQHF
TRBJ2-3,-,few,TRBV7-9,TGTGCCAGCAGCTTAACAAAGGGAAGCACAGATACGCAGTATTTT,CASSLTKGSTDTQYF
TRBJ2-2,TRBD2,many,TRBV4-1,TGCGCCAGCACGACTAGCGGGGGGGCCTCGAACACCGGGGAGCTGTTTTTT,CASTTSGGASNTGELFF
TRBJ2-3,TRBD2,few,TRBV29-1,TGCAGCGTTGGGTTAGCGGGTCCCACAGATACGCAGTATTTT,CSVGLAGPTDTQYF
TRBJ2-7,TRBD2,few,TRBV10-3,TGTGCCATCAGGACTTCTGAGGCTAGCGGCTCCTACGAGCAGTACTTC,CAIRTSEASGSYEQYF
TRBJ2-3,TRBD2,-,TRBV18,TGTGCCAGCTCACCGGCGGGAGTATTAGGAGATACGCAGTATTTT,CASSPAGVLGDTQYF
TRBJ2-1,-,-,TRBV7-9,TGTGCCAGCAGCTCCCGGGGGGACAGATACAATGAGCAGTTCTTC,CASSSRGDRYNEQFF
TRBJ2-3,TRBD2,-,TRBV12-3/TRBV12-4,TGTGCCAGCAGTCCAGCGACTAGCGGGAGCCGGGGAGATACGCAGTATTTT,CASSPATSGSRGDTQYF
TRBJ1-2,-,-,TRBV3-1,TGTGCCAGCAGCCAAGAGCAGGGTTATGGCTACACCTTC,CASSQEQGYGYTF
TRBJ2-4,TRBD2,-,TRBV19,TGTGCCAGTAGTCGCTCGGGGGGGCAAGCCAAAAACATTCAGTACTTC,CASSRSGGQAKNIQYF
TRBJ2-3,-,few,TRBV5-1,TGCGCCAGCAGCTTAATCCAGACTATAAGCACAGATACGCAGTATTTT,CASSLIQTISTDTQYF
TRBJ2-1,-,few,TRBV10-2,TGCGCCAGCAGTGCTGTGGGCGGGCGGTCCTACAATGAGCAGTTCTTC,CASSAVGGRSYNEQFF
TRBJ2-1,TRBD2,many,TRBV28,TGTGCCTACGGCGGGAGAGGGGACAATGAGCAGTTCTTC,CAYGGRGDNEQFF
TRBJ2-7,-,-,TRBV12-3/TRBV12-4,TGTGCCAGCAGTTTATTTTGGCTCGGTGGAAGAGGCTCCTACGAGCAGTACTTC,CASSLFWLGGRGSYEQYF
TRBJ1-4,TRBD1,few,TRBV12-3/TRBV12-4,TGTGCCAGCAGTTTGGGGGCAGGGGGAGAAAAACTGTTTTTT,CASSLGAGGEKLFF
TRBJ1-1,TRBD1,-,TRBV5-1,TGCGCCAGCAGCCCCCGACAGGGGACTGAAGCTTTCTTT,CASSPRQGTEAFF
TRBJ2-7,-,few,TRBV15,TGTGCCACCAGCAGAGAGGGACACAAGTTAACCTACGAGCAGTACTTC,CATSREGHKLTYEQYF
TRBJ2-3,TRBD2,few,TRBV5-1,TGCGCCACCACTAGCGGGAGAGGGACAGATACGCAGTATTTT,CATTSGRGTDTQYF
TRBJ2-1,-,few,TRBV3-1,TGTGCCAGCAGCCAAAGCGGTTACAATGAGCAGTTCTTC,CASSQSGYNEQFF
TRBJ2-1,TRBD2,many,TRBV3-1,TGTGCCAGCAGCCATTCCCCAGCGGGGGGGTACAATGAGCAGTTCTTC,CASSHSPAGGYNEQFF
TRBJ2-5,-,few,TRBV7-8,TGTGCCAGCAGTCTCGGCAGGGCCAGGGAGACCCAGTACTTC,CASSLGRARETQYF
TRBJ1-2,TRBD1,-,TRBV11-1,TGTGCCAGCAGCTTAACCGGGACAGGGGGCCGAAATGCCTCTGGCTACACCTTC,CASSLTGTGGRNASGYTF
TRBJ2-1,TRBD2,few,TRBV7-2,TGTGCCAGCAGCCCCGTTAGCGGGAGAGGCTACAATGAGCAGTTCTTC,CASSPVSGRGYNEQFF
TRBJ2-3,-,-,TRBV14,TGTGCCAGCAGCCAAGCCTGGTCGGTATGGGGCACAGATACGCAGTATTTT,CASSQAWSVWGTDTQYF
TRBJ2-6,-,-,TRBV27,TGTGCCAGCAGTCCGCGGCGGGCGACGGGGGCCAACGTCCTGACTTTC,CASSPRRATGANVLTF
TRBJ1-2,TRBD1,many,TRBV7-2,TGTGCCAGCAGCTTGGACAGGGGGCGAGTCTATGGCTACACCTTC,CASSLDRGRVYGYTF
TRBJ1-5,-,-,TRBV3-1,TGTGCCAGCAGCCAAGATGGGCGGGGCAATCAGCCCCAGCATTTT,CASSQDGRGNQPQHF
TRBJ2-7,TRBD2,few,TRBV5-6,TGTGCCAGCAGCTTGGAACTAGCGAACTCCTACGAGCAGTACTTC,CASSLELANSYEQYF
TRBJ1-1,-,-,TRBV4-1,TGCGCCAGCAGCCAAGTGCAGGGAGGGAGAACTGAAGCTTTCTTT,CASSQVQGGRTEAFF